The clone carrying this TCR beta chain was detected ten times or more. As yet, its antigen is unknown. This specimen includes other DNA sequences encoding the same CDR3. Isolated RNA was reverse transcribed in full, so expressed TCRB transcripts were sequenced. The data were produced by immunoSEQ multiplex PCR, yet TCRdb's version contains in-frame clones alone and is incomplete. The sample carries around 300,000 clones, 8% recorded once. The length of the CDR3 is 13 residues. Trimming took off 4 bases at V and 5 bases at J, with 11 bases between the two ends. Looked up from germline, CDR1 is SGHTA and CDR2 is FQGNSA. This entry is derived from a study of beta chain features in type 1 diabetes. Findings and limits, study-wide: Fewer insertions but more deletions were seen at VDJ junctions in type 1 diabetes patients.

Sorting produced populations that all topped 95% purity. The rearrangement uses TRBV7-2 and TRBJ1-2; D gene unclear. The TCR comes from a woman aged 18-29 years in good health. Sample: central memory CD4+ T cells from blood. CDR3 DNA: TGTGCCAGCAGCTCTCGACCCCTATATGGCTACACCTTC. It yields the protein CASSSRPLYGYTF.